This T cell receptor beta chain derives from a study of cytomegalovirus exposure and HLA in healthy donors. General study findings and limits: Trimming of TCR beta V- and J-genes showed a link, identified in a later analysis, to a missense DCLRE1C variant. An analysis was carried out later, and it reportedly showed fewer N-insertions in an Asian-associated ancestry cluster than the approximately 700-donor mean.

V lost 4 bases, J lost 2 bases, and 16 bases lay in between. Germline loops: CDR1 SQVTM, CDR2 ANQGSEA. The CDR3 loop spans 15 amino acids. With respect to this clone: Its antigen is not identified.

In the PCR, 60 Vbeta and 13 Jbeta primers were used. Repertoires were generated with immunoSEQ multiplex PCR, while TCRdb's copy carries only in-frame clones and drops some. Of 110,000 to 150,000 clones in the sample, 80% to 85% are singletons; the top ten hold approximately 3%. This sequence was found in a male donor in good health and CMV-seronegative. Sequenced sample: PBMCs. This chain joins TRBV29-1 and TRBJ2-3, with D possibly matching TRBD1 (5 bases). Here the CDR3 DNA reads TGCAGCGTTGGGGGCCCACTCGCCTCCACAGATACGCAGTATTTT. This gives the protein CSVGGPLASTDTQYF.